What follows are 4 T cell receptor beta chains derived from one specimen sequenced in a study of cytomegalovirus exposure and HLA in healthy donors. The PCR made use of 60 Vbeta and 13 Jbeta primers. The assay was immunoSEQ multiplex PCR, and TCRdb's table has in-frame clones only and misses some. The data contain about 70,000 clones, less than 70% of them singletons. Material: PBMCs. These receptors were collected from a man in his thirties or forties in good health and CMV-seronegative.

There are a few counts of this clone. The chain recombines TRBV15 with TRBJ1-5, with unresolved D. V dropped 1 base and J dropped 3 bases, with 7 bases sitting between them. Germline V gene lookup returns CDR1 LNHNV and CDR2 YYDKDF (reference sequence). This CDR3 is 14 amino acids long. In nucleotides, the CDR3 is TGTGCCACCAGCAGAGGAGGGTTCAATCAGCCCCAGCATTTT. Protein sequence: CATSRGGFNQPQHF.

CDR3 amino acids: CSIGQGTAYGYTF. Here the CDR3 DNA reads TGCAGCATTGGACAGGGAACAGCCTATGGCTACACCTTC. The V call is TRBV29-1, the J call TRBJ1-2; 8 bases align to TRBD1. CDR1 and CDR2 from the germline V gene are SQVTM and ANQGSEA. This CDR3 is 13 amino acids long. With V trimmed by 8 bases and J by 4 bases, 9 bases remained unmatched.

This chain uses TRBV27 with TRBJ2-7; a possible D gene is TRBD1 (5 bases). CDR3 length: 14 residues. Looked up from germline, CDR1 is MNHEY and CDR2 is SMNVEV (reference sequence). V was pared by 6 bases and J by 5 bases, with 17 bases between. The CDR3 nucleotides read TGTGCCAGCAGCCCCGGCGCAGGGAAGAACGAGCAGTACTTC. Translating gives CASSPGAGKNEQYF.

The rearrangement uses TRBV7-7 and TRBJ2-1; a weak D match, TRBD1 (6 bases). The CDR3 sequence is 16 residues long. V dropped 5 bases and J dropped 6 bases, with 20 bases sitting between them. Germline V lookup: CDR1 SSHAT, CDR2 FNYEAQ (reference sequence). The CDR3 DNA follows: TGTGCCAGCAGCATACAGGGATTAGCTCCCACCAATGAGCAGTTCTTC. Protein sequence: CASSIQGLAPTNEQFF. The variable domain in full, with the rest retrieved from reference TRBV7-7 and TRBJ2-1, is GAGVSQSPRYKVTKRGQDVTLRCDPISSHATLYWYQQALGQGPEFLTYFNYEAQPDKSGLPSDRFSAERPEGSISTLTIQRTEQRDSAMYRCASSIQGLAPTNEQFFGPGTRLTVL.